This T cell receptor beta chain is from a study of blood T cell repertoires in COVID-19. In the study overall: The samples span acute and convalescent COVID-19 from the United States, Italy and Spain. T cells, B-cell-depleted T cells, or PBMCs supplied cDNA or gDNA.

In the original analysis: Reference gene primers were amplified, and this amplification served to estimate nucleated cell counts. Method: immunoSEQ multiplex PCR; TCRdb's copy keeps in-frame clones and lacks some. The D gene and trimming were derived from the DNA, and the V and J assignments and clone size from that table. The table shows 200,000 to 300,000 clones, with around 88% occurring only once. For this clone: One junction end disagrees with the germline gene, perhaps due to a read error.

Germline V lookup: CDR1 LGHDT, CDR2 YNNKEL (reference sequence). This CDR3 is built from 13 residues. The chain joins TRBV3-1 (or the pseudogene TRBV3-2) to TRBJ2-7, with 12 bases aligning to TRBD2. The sequenced sample consisted of PBMCs or T cells enriched from blood (not recorded which). This TCR came from a woman in her forties with acute COVID-19. This CDR3 is CASSQNLAGGPHF. The CDR3 DNA reads TGTGCCAGCAGCCAAAACCTAGCGGGAGGGCCGCACTTC.